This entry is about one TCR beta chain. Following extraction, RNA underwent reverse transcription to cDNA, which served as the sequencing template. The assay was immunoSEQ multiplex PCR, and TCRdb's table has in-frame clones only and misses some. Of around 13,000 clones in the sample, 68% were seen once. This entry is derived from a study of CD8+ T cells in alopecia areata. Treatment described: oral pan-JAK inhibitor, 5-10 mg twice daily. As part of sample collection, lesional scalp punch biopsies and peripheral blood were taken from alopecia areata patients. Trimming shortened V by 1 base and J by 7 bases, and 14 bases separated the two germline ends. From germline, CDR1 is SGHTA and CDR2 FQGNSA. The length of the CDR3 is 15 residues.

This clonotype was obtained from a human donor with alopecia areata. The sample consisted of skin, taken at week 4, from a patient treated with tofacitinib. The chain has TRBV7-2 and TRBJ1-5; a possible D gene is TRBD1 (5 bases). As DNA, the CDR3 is TGTGCCAGCAGCTTAGATCAGGGTATGGGACAGCCCCAGCATTTT. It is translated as CASSLDQGMGQPQHF.